The 21 T cell receptor beta chains below were found in one sample sequenced in a study of breast tumors, draining lymph nodes, adjacent tissues. TCRdb processed the multiplex PCR reads anew with MiXCR; each CDR3 protein has one entry. The table includes 24,000 or so distinct CDR3 sequences, about 24% detected once. The sequenced sample consisted of breast tumor tissue. Receptors were obtained from a female donor with breast cancer. Some clones in this sample may be carry-over from other donors' samples.

In the case of this clonotype: This may be a read error: a much more frequent sequence differs by one nucleotide. The V gene is TRBV30, the J gene TRBJ2-2; D is unresolved. This CDR3 has 16 residues. CDR1 GTSNPN and CDR2 SVGIG come from the germline V gene (reference sequence). Trimming removed 0 bases at V and 1 base at J, with 12 bases between. Here the CDR3 reads CAWSVADTENTGELFF. The CDR3 DNA sequence: TGTGCCTGGAGTGTAGCCGACACGGAGAACACCGGGGAGCTGTTTTTT.

At least ten counts were recorded for this clonotype. The chain couples TRBV11-2 to TRBJ2-5; TRBD2 matches 9 bases. From germline, CDR1 is SGHAT and CDR2 FQNNGV. This CDR3 has 14 amino acids. Germline trimming cut 3 bases from V and 4 bases from J; bases unmatched to any gene: 3. CDR3 in amino acids: CASSFRGLAETQYF. The CDR3 DNA reads as TGTGCCAGCAGCTTTAGGGGACTAGCAGAGACCCAGTACTTC.

This clonotype came up many times. The chain recombines TRBV7-2 with TRBJ2-3; D ambiguous. The CDR3 sequence is 12 residues long. The V end was cut by 7 bases, the J end by 1 base, with 6 bases between. The germline gives CDR1 SGHTA, CDR2 FQGNSA. DNA for the CDR3: TGTGCCAGCACCCAGGGCACAGATACGCAGTATTTT. Amino acids: CASTQGTDTQYF. The full variable domain, in which reference TRBV7-2 and TRBJ2-3 provide the parts outside the CDR3, is GAGVSQSPSNKVTEKGKDVELRCDPISGHTALYWYRQSLGQGLEFLIYFQGNSAPDKSGLPSDRFSAERTGGSVSTLTIQRTQQEDSAVYLCASTQGTDTQYFGPGTRLTVL.

To note about this clonotype: The junction departs from the called germline gene at one end, perhaps through a read error. The genes are TRBV5-1 and TRBJ2-1, with TRBD2 matching 11 bases. Germline V CDR1 and CDR2: SGHRS, YFSETQ. The CDR3 sequence is 16 residues long. CDR3 loop: CAGRPNGLAGDNEQFF. In DNA, the CDR3 is TGCGCCGGCAGACCAAACGGACTAGCGGGCGACAATGAGCAGTTCTTC.

This clonotype was observed once. Sequence at one end of the junction differs from germline and may be a read error. The chain is built from TRBV29-1 and TRBJ2-1; 11 nucleotides match TRBD2. This CDR3 contains 14 residues. CDR1 and CDR2 (germline): SQVTM, ANQGSEA. The CDR3 coding sequence is TGCAGTGTTGAGCAGCTAGCGGGGGGCAATGAGCAGTCCTTC. Translating gives CSVEQLAGGNEQSF.

This clonotype was observed at least ten times. The CDR3 bases are TGTGCCAGCAGCCTCAGCGGGGCGAACACCGGGGAGCTGTTTTTT. This codes for CASSLSGANTGELFF. The V gene is TRBV7-6, the J gene TRBJ2-2; 7 positions agree with TRBD2. With V trimmed by 5 bases and J by 0 bases, 3 bases remained unmatched. Germline CDR1 SGHVS, CDR2 FNYEAQ. The CDR3 spans 15 residues.

The chain joins TRBV7-2 to TRBJ1-2; D is unclear. Trimming removed 2 bases from V and 1 base from J, with 11 bases in between. CDR1 and CDR2 (germline): SGHTA, FQGNSA. The CDR3 consists of 15 residues. The DNA for the CDR3 is TGTGCCAGCAGCTTAAAGTTTATCCTTAACTATGGCTACACCTTC. Its translation is CASSLKFILNYGYTF. The full variable domain, rest sourced from reference TRBV7-2 and TRBJ1-2, is GAGVSQSPSNKVTEKGKDVELRCDPISGHTALYWYRQSLGQGLEFLIYFQGNSAPDKSGLPSDRFSAERTGGSVSTLTIQRTQQEDSAVYLCASSLKFILNYGYTFGSGTRLTVV.

Notes on this clonotype: This sequence may be a read error, since a much larger clone differs from it by one base. In this CDR3 the conserved last residue, phenylalanine or tryptophan, is missing, so a read error is likely. This rearrangement joins TRBV18 to TRBJ2-5; D unclear. Germline CDR1 KGHSH, CDR2 LQKENI. This CDR3 region has 14 residues. The V gene lost 2 bases and the J gene lost 0 bases, with 7 bases spanning the gap. DNA for the CDR3: TGTGCCAGCTCACCAGCAACTAACCAAGAGACCCAGTACTCC. Protein sequence: CASSPATNQETQYS.

The chain joins TRBV20-1 to TRBJ2-7; possible D gene TRBD2, 5 bases. The CDR3 totals 14 residues. The ends were cut back, 7 bases at V and 3 bases at J, with 19 bases in the middle. Germline CDR1 is DFQATT and CDR2 is SNEGSKA (reference sequence). The CDR3 loop reads CSVGLPRVGYEQYF. The CDR3, as DNA: TGCAGTGTTGGCTTACCGAGGGTGGGCTACGAGCAGTACTTC.

Ten or more counts support this clonotype. In nucleotides, the CDR3 is TGCAGTGCTCCGGCCCTTCCTCAGGGATATGGCTACACCTTC. It yields the protein CSAPALPQGYGYTF. This chain links TRBV20-1 with TRBJ1-2, with D perhaps TRBD1 (5 bases). CDR3 length: 14 residues. Deletions cut 5 bases from V and 5 bases from J, with 18 bases between. Germline loops: CDR1 DFQATT, CDR2 SNEGSKA (reference sequence).

Worth noting for this clonotype: This may be a read error, as it is one base from a much larger clone. This CDR3 fails to terminate in the conserved phenylalanine or tryptophan, so it likely reflects a read error. The chain uses TRBV28 and TRBJ2-5; 12 bases agree with TRBD2. The CDR3 totals 21 residues. V lost 5 bases to trimming and J lost 2 bases; unmatched junction nucleotides: 21. The germline gives CDR1 MDHEN, CDR2 SYDVKM. As DNA, the CDR3 is TGTGCCAGCAGTCCGGGATACCGACTAGCGGGAGACGCCGGTTGGCAAGAGACCCAGTACCTC. Residues: CASSPGYRLAGDAGWQETQYL.

This clonotype was recorded at least ten times. The CDR3 protein is CASSTTRDRNEKLFF. The CDR3 region has the DNA TGTGCCAGCAGTACCACCCGGGACAGGAATGAAAAACTGTTTTTT. This chain uses TRBV27 with TRBJ1-4; 8 bases agree with TRBD1. The V segment lost 5 bases and the J segment 5 bases; nucleotides outside the gene matches: 7. The germline gives CDR1 MNHEY, CDR2 SMNVEV (reference sequence). This CDR3 has 15 amino acids. Combining the CDR3 with reference TRBV27 and TRBJ1-4 gives the whole variable domain EAQVTQNPRYLITVTGKKLTVTCSQNMNHEYMSWYRQDPGLGLRQIYYSMNVEVTDKGDVPEGYKVSRKEKRNFPLILESPSPNQTSLYFCASSTTRDRNEKLFFGSGTQLSVL.

This clonotype was seen ten or more times. The chain is built from TRBV5-1 and TRBJ1-2; a possible D gene is TRBD1 (5 bases). Per the germline V gene, CDR1 is SGHRS and CDR2 is YFSETQ. Trimming left V 2 bases short and J 11 bases short, with 22 bases between. This CDR3 spans 15 amino acids. CDR3 residues: CASSLSGGADMSYTF. In DNA form, the CDR3 reads TGCGCCAGCAGCTTATCCGGCGGGGCCGACATGAGTTACACCTTC.

This clonotype was recorded at least ten times. The V gene is TRBV4-2, the J gene TRBJ1-2; 7 nucleotides line up with TRBD1. Germline lookup yields CDR1 LGHNA and CDR2 YNFKEQ. The CDR3 spans 13 residues. V was pared by 7 bases and J by 7 bases, with 9 bases of the junction left unmatched. The CDR3 here is CASTPDRVGGYTF. CDR3 DNA sequence: TGTGCCAGCACCCCAGACAGGGTGGGTGGCTACACCTTC.

Written as DNA, the CDR3 is TGTGCCAGCAGCCTAGGGACAGGGAGTTCACCCCTCCACTTT. It translates to CASSLGTGSSPLHF. This chain joins TRBV6-1 and TRBJ1-6; 9 bases agree with TRBD1. With 6 bases clipped from V and 9 bases from J, the junction kept 6 bases outside the gene matches. Germline V lookup: CDR1 MNHNS, CDR2 SASEGT. CDR3 length: 14 amino acids.

There are many counts of this clonotype. This sequence joins TRBV10-3 and TRBJ2-7; 10 positions match TRBD2. Germline V lookup: CDR1 ENHRY, CDR2 SYGVKD. The CDR3 totals 12 residues. V was pared by 10 bases and J by 6 bases, with 6 bases of the junction left unmatched. This CDR3 reads CATQREGREQYF. The CDR3 DNA is TGTGCCACTCAGCGGGAGGGCCGCGAGCAGTACTTC.

As to this clonotype: Being one base from a much bigger clone, this may be a read error. V is TRBV6-2 or TRBV6-3 and J is TRBJ2-5; D unclear. Per germline, CDR1 MNHEY and CDR2 SVGEGT. Trimming stripped 8 bases from V and 7 bases from J, with 11 bases between. This CDR3 region has 11 residues. The CDR3: CASGSWGTQYF. As DNA, the CDR3 is TGTGCCAGCGGTTCGTGGGGGACCCAGTACTTC.

As for this clonotype: A read error may be the cause here, since a much bigger clone is one base away. The rearrangement links TRBV6-1 to TRBJ2-2; 10 bases agree with TRBD2. The germline V gene encodes CDR1 MNHNS and CDR2 SASEGT. This CDR3 has 17 residues. Trimming cost V 1 base and J 6 bases; bases outside gene matches: 8. The CDR3 region has the DNA TGTGCCAGCAGTGAAGATATAGCGGGAGGAAACGCCGGGGAGCTGTTTTTT. It yields the protein CASSEDIAGGNAGELFF.

This clonotype came up many times. The chain has TRBV20-1 and TRBJ1-2; D unclear. Germline values: CDR1 DFQATT, CDR2 SNEGSKA (reference sequence). The CDR3 is made up of 12 amino acids. With 1 base removed from V and 3 bases from J, the gap between germline ends came to 6 bases. The CDR3, as DNA: TGCAGTGCTAGAGGGGAGGACTATGGCTACACCTTC. It encodes CSARGEDYGYTF.

Many counts were recorded for this clonotype. This sequence joins TRBV10-3 and TRBJ2-1; weak D call: TRBD2 (6 bases). Germline CDR1 and CDR2: ENHRY and SYGVKD. The V gene lost 11 bases and the J gene lost 0 bases, with 14 bases spanning the gap. There are 14 residues in the CDR3. The DNA of the CDR3 is TGTGCCGCCAACGGGGGAAGCTCCTACAATGAGCAGTTCTTC. Translated, it gives CAANGGSSYNEQFF.

This clonotype came up many times. The V call is TRBV5-6, the J call TRBJ1-2; 7 nucleotides line up with TRBD1. This CDR3 has 13 residues. V was clipped by 4 bases and J by 6 bases; unmatched bases: 6. Germline CDR1 is SGHDT and CDR2 is YYEEEE. The CDR3 spells CASSTTGIDGYTF. CDR3 DNA sequence: TGTGCCAGCAGCACGACAGGGATTGATGGCTACACCTTC.